This T cell receptor (beta chain) was sequenced during a study of blood T cell repertoires in COVID-19. Overall study context: The cDNA or gDNA used as material had been derived from T cells, B-cell-depleted T cells, or PBMCs.

Original analysis: Reference gene primer amplification gave estimated nucleated cell counts. TCRdb's copy holds only in-frame clones and misses some; the assay was immunoSEQ multiplex PCR. That table is the source of V, J and clone size, and D and trimming were worked out from the DNA. The sample carries just over 650,000 clones, just under 90% recorded once. The CDR3 spans 12 residues. Germline V CDR1 and CDR2: SEHNR, FQNEAQ (reference sequence). The ends lost 5 bases at V and 12 bases at J; junction bases unmatched: 9. Source material: peripheral blood. This chain links TRBV7-9 with TRBJ1-2; 7 bases match TRBD1. This clonotype originated in a woman under 30 with acute or convalescent COVID-19. In nucleotides, the CDR3 is TGTGCCAGCAGCCCCAGGACAGGCATGAACACCTTC. This codes for CASSPRTGMNTF.